A single sample is the source of the 4 T cell receptor beta chains below, sequenced in a study of vaccination and CD4 T cells after COVID-19. Treatment described: roughly 11-day PBMC culture with coronavirus spike peptide pools or control peptides (ViraFEST assay). An Oncomine TCR Beta short-read assay was used to sequence the DNA from cultured CD4+ T cells. TCRdb processed the PCR reads anew with MiXCR; each CDR3 protein has one entry. This sample has around 12,000 distinct CDR3 sequences, with roughly 45% found just once. These receptors have no known antigen. What was sequenced was CD4+ T cells from blood, cultured in vitro. The source of these receptors is a human donor who had recovered from COVID-19.

V is TRBV20-1 and J is TRBJ2-5; possibly TRBD2 for D (5 bases). Germline V gene lookup returns CDR1 DFQATT and CDR2 SNEGSKA (reference sequence). Trimming left V 0 bases short and J 3 bases short, with 14 bases between. The CDR3 runs 15 residues. The CDR3 DNA reads as TGCAGTGCTAGAGAACTAAGGGCAGCGGAAGAGACCCAGTACTTC. This sequence encodes CSARELRAAEETQYF.

The rearrangement uses TRBV20-1 and TRBJ2-7; D call uncertain. This CDR3 is built from 11 residues. Germline lookup yields CDR1 DFQATT and CDR2 SNEGSKA (reference sequence). Trimming removed 3 bases at V and 0 bases at J, with 3 bases between. CDR3 DNA: TGCAGTGCTAGCCCCTCCTACGAGCAGTACTTC. Protein: CSASPSYEQYF.

As DNA, the CDR3 is TGTGCCAGCAGCCTCGGGGGTAGCGGGAGTTCTCAAGAGACCCAGTACTTC. Translation gives CASSLGGSGSSQETQYF. The chain employs TRBV7-9 and TRBJ2-5, with 9 nucleotides matching TRBD2. V lost 5 bases, J lost 2 bases, and 12 bases stayed unmatched. Germline V lookup: CDR1 SEHNR, CDR2 FQNEAQ (reference sequence). This CDR3 contains 17 residues.

The CDR3 DNA reads as TGTGCCAGCAGTTACAGGGGGGCTGAAGAGACCCAGTACTTC. Protein sequence: CASSYRGAEETQYF. This chain joins TRBV6-5 and TRBJ2-5; D might be TRBD1 or TRBD2, each matching 6 bases. V was cut by 2 bases and J by 3 bases, with 10 bases left in between. This CDR3 contains 14 residues. Per the germline V gene, CDR1 is MNHEY and CDR2 is SVGAGI.